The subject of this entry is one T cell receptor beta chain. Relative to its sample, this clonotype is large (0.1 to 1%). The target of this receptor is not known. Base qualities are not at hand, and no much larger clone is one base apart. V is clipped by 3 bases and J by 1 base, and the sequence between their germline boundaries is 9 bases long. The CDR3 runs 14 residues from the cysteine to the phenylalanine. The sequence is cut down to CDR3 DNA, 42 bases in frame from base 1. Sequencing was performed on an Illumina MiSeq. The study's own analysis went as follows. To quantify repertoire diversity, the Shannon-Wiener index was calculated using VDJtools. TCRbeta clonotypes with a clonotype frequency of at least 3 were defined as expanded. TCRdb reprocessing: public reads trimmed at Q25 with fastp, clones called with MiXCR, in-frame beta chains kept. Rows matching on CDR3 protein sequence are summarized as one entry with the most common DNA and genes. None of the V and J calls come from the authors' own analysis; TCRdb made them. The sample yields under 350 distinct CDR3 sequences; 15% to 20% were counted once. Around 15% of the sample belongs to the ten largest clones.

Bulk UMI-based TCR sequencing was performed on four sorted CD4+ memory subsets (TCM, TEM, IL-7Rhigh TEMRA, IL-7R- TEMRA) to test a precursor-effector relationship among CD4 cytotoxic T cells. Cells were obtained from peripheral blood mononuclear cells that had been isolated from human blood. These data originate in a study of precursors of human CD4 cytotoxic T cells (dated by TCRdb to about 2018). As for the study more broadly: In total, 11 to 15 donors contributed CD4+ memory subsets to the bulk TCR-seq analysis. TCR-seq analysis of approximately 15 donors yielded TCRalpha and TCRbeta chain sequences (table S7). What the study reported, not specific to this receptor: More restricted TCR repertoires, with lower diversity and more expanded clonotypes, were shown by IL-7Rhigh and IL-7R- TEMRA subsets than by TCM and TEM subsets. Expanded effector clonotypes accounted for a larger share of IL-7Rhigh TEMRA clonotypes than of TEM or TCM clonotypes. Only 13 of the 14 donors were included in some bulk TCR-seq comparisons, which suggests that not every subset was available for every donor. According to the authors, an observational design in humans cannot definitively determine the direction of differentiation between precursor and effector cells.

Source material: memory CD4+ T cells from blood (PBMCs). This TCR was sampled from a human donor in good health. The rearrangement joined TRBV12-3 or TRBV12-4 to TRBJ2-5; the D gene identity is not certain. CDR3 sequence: CASSFGRVQETQYF. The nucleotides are TGTGCCAGCAGTTTTGGCAGAGTCCAAGAGACCCAGTACTTC.